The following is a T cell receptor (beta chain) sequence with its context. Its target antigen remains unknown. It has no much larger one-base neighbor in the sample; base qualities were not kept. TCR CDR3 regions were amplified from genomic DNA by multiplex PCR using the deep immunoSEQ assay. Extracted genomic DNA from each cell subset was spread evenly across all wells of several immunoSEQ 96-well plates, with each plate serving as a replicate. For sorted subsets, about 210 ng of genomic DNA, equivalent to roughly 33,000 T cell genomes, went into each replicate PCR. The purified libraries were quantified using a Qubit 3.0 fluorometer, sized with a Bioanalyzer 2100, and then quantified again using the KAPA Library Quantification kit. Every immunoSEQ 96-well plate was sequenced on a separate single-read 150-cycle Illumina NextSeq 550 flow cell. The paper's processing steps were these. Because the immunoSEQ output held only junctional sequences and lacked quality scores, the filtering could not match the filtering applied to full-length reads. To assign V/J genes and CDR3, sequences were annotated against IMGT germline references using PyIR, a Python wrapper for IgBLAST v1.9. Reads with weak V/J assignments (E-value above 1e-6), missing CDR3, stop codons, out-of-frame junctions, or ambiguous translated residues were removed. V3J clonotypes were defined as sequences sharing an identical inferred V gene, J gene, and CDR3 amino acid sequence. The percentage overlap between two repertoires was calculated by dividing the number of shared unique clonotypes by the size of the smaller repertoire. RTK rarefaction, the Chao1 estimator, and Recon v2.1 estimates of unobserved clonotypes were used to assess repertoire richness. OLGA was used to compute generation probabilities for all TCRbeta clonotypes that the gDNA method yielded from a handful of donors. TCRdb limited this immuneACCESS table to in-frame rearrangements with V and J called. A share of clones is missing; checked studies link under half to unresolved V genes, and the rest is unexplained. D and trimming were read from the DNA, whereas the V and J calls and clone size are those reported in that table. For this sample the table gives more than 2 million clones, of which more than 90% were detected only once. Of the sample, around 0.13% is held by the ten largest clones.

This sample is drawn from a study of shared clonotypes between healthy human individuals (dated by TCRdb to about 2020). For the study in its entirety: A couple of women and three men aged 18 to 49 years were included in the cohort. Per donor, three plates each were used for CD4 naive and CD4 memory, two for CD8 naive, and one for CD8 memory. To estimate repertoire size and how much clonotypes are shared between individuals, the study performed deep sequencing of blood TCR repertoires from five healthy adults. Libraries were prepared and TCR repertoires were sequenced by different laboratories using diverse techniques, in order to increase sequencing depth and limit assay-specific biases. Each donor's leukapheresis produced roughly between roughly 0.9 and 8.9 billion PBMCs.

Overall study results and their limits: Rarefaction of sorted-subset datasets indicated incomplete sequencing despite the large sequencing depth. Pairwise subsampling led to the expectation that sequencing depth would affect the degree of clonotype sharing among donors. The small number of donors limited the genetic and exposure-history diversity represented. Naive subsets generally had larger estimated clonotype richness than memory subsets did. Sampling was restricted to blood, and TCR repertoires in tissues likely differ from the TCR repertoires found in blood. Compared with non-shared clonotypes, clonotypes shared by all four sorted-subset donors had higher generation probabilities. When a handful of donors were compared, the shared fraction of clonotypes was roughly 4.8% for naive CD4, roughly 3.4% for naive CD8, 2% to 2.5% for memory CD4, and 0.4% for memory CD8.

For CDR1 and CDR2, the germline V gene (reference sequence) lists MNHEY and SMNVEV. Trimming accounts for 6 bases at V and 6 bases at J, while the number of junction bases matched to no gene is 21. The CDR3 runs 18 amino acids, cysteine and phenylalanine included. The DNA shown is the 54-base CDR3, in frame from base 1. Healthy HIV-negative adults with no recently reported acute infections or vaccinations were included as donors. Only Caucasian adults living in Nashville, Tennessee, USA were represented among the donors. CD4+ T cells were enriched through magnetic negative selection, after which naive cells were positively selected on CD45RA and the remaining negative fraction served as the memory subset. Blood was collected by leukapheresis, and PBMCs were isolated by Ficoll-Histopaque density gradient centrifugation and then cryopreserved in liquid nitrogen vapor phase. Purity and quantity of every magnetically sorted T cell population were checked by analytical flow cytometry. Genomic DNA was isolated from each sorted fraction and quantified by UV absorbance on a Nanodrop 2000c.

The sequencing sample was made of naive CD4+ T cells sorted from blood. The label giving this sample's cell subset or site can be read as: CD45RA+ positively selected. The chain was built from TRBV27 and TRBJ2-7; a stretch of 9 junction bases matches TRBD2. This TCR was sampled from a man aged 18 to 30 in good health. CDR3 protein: CASRQTIVAGALGGEQYF. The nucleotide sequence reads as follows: TGTGCCAGCAGACAGACTATTGTAGCGGGAGCGCTCGGGGGCGAGCAGTACTTC.